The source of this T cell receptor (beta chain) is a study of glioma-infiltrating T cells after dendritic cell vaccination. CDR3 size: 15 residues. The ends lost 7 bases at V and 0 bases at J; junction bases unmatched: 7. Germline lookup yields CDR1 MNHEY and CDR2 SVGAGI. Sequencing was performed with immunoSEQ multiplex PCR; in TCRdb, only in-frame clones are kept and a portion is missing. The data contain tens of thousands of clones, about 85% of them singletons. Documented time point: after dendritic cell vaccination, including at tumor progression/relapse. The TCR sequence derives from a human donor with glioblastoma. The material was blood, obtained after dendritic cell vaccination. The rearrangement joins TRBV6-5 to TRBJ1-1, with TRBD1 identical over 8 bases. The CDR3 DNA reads TGTGCCAGCACCGACCGGGACAGGATGAACACTGAAGCTTTCTTT. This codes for CASTDRDRMNTEAFF.